The clone carrying this T cell receptor beta chain was picked up many times. What it binds is unknown. RNA transcripts yielded amplified TCR beta CDR3 regions. An opening RT-PCR round employed HTBI primers and preceded a second-round multiplex PCR. TCRdb called the multiplex PCR reads again in MiXCR, with one record for every CDR3 protein. The sample holds 45,000 to 60,000 distinct CDR3 sequences, about half seen once. CDR1 is MNHEY, CDR2 SVGEGT, per germline. V trimming: 8 bases; J trimming: 6 bases; junction bases outside the gene matches: 9. The length of the CDR3 is 13 residues. The sample belongs to a study of Graves' ophthalmopathy and Graves' hyperthyroidism. Across the whole study: Before any treatment was given, at initial diagnosis, peripheral blood was collected. General study points: Most expanded clonotypes in thyroid above 0.001 frequency also showed up in blood.

Presentation of ophthalmopathy in the donors involved moderate-to-severe activity, CAS ≥3, NOSPECS ≥4 and a duration under 3 months. PBMCs were isolated from a roughly 9.3 ml sample of fresh peripheral blood. The sample consisted of peripheral blood. The receptor was isolated from an adult woman with Graves' ophthalmopathy. The chain has TRBV6-2 or TRBV6-3 and TRBJ2-7; 8 bases align to TRBD1. The CDR3 coding sequence is TGTGCCAGCGGCTTCAGGGGGCTGGGCGAGCAGTACTTC. Residues: CASGFRGLGEQYF.